This T cell receptor beta chain emerged from a study of T cell responses to AZD1222 COVID-19 vaccine. Second-dose intervals near 4 or 12 weeks were combined. Findings and caveats of the study: Sampled repertoires all dated from after the peak T cell response. Spike-specific TCR depth and breadth grew after two AZD1222 doses. Possibly, clonal diversity was underestimated; donors were largely white British and included more females.

The assay was immunoSEQ multiplex PCR, and TCRdb's table has in-frame clones only and misses some. The profile covers approximately 150,000 clones, with approximately 91% appearing a single time and more than 0.9% taken by the ten largest. This clone was observed once. Its antigen is not identified. Trimming at V came to 0 bases and at J to 10 bases, leaving 13 bases not matched to a gene. CDR3 length: 16 amino acids. Germline lookup yields CDR1 SGHRS and CDR2 YFSETQ. This receptor was obtained from an adult who received the AZD1222 COVID-19 vaccine. This rearrangement joins TRBV5-1 to TRBJ2-4, with TRBD1 identical over 7 bases. Sequencing was performed on peripheral blood, taken 28 days after the second AZD1222 dose. CDR3 in DNA: TGCGCCAGCAGCTTGGGGGACAGCCCATCAAAAACTATTCAGTACTTC. It codes for CASSLGDSPSKTIQYF.